This entry describes one T cell receptor (beta chain). As yet, its antigen is unknown. These data originate in a study of T cells expressing NK-cell markers. Germline CDR1 is SNHLY and CDR2 is FYNNEI. This CDR3 region has 15 residues. TCRdb reprocessed the 5' RACE reads and reports one entry per CDR3 protein, with no DNA. The sample shows roughly 160,000 distinct CDR3 sequences, and roughly a fifth sits with its ten largest clones. Broader study findings: Whether expanded NKG2C+ T cell clones were HCMV specific stayed uncertain.

The TCR sequence derives from a man aged 18-70 years in good health. The sequenced sample was blood T cells: a sorted CD56 or NKG2C T cell subset, CD4+ or CD8+ T cells, or bulk PBMC T cells (not recorded which). The J gene is TRBJ1-4, the V gene TRBV2. This CDR3 is CASRTDDATNEKLFF.